This is a list of T cell receptor beta chains from one sample in a study. From the 5' RACE reads, TCRdb called clonotypes with MiXCR, one entry per CDR3 protein. The profile shows 35,000 to 55,000 distinct CDR3 sequences, 22% of them singletons. Sequencing was performed on Tregs sorted from a lymph node. The source of these receptors is a female donor with breast cancer. Each CDR3 is given with its conserved first and last residue. D genes are given only for firm matches. Size is stated for part of the rows, as once, few or many counts, or as a class when the clone is expanded.

v_gene	abundance	j_gene	d_gene	CDR3aa	CDR3nt
TRBV13	-	TRBJ1-1	-	CASSLDVNEMWAFF	TGTGCCAGCAGCTTAGATGTTAACGAAATGTGGGCATTCTTT
TRBV14	-	TRBJ2-3	TRBD2	CASSQVGLAGADTQYF	TGTGCCAGCAGCCAAGTGGGACTAGCGGGAGCGGATACGCAGTATTTT
TRBV4-1	many	TRBJ2-3	-	CASSLGLVTDTQYF	TGCGCCAGCAGCCTGGGACTGGTAACAGATACGCAGTATTTT
TRBV29-1	many	TRBJ2-3	TRBD1	CSVEQGADTQYF	TGCAGCGTTGAGCAGGGGGCAGATACGCAGTATTTT
TRBV3-1	many	TRBJ2-2	TRBD2	CASSLWTSGAGELFF	TGTGCCAGCAGCCTCTGGACTAGCGGGGCCGGGGAGCTGTTTTTT
TRBV5-1	-	TRBJ2-3	TRBD2	CASSSLAGAKVRYF	TGCGCCAGCAGCTCACTAGCGGGGGCGAAAGTTCGGTATTTT
TRBV10-1	-	TRBJ2-3	-	CASSGDPNLPDTQYF	TGCGCCAGCAGTGGAGACCCGAACTTGCCGGATACGCAGTATTTT
TRBV24-1	-	TRBJ2-3	TRBD1	CATSDVDRDADTQYF	TGTGCCACCAGTGATGTGGACAGGGACGCCGATACGCAGTATTTT
TRBV4-1	few	TRBJ2-2	-	CASSQVPGTNTGELFF	TGCGCCAGCAGCCAAGTTCCAGGGACAAACACCGGGGAGCTGTTTTTT
TRBV5-1	-	TRBJ1-1	-	CASSSRKGNTEAFF	TGCGCCAGCAGCTCGAGGAAGGGAAACACTGAAGCTTTCTTT
TRBV6-5	few	TRBJ2-7	-	CASTGQDNVRYF	TGTGCCAGCACTGGCCAGGATAACGTCAGATACTTC
TRBV2	-	TRBJ2-3	TRBD1	CASNGDSSPRDTQYF	TGTGCCAGCAATGGGGACAGCTCCCCCCGAGATACGCAGTATTTT
TRBV15	many	TRBJ2-1	-	CATSRGGPPLDNEQFF	TGTGCCACCAGCAGAGGGGGGCCCCCACTAGACAATGAGCAGTTCTTC
TRBV2	-	TRBJ1-5	-	CASSEVTASNQPQHF	TGTGCCAGCAGTGAAGTCACGGCTAGCAATCAGCCCCAGCATTTT
TRBV20-1	many	TRBJ2-7	TRBD2	CSARRGLAGSYEQYF	TGCAGTGCTAGAAGGGGACTAGCGGGCTCCTACGAGCAGTACTTC
TRBV5-5	many	TRBJ1-2	TRBD1	CASSPGQGAFGYTF	TGTGCCAGCAGCCCGGGACAGGGGGCTTTTGGCTACACCTTC
TRBV7-3	-	TRBJ1-6	-	CASSSSFNSPLHF	TGTGCCAGCAGCTCGAGCTTCAATTCACCCCTCCACTTT
TRBV7-3	few	TRBJ2-5	-	CASSSGGAGAETQYF	TGTGCCAGCAGCTCCGGTGGGGCGGGTGCGGAGACCCAGTACTTC
TRBV6-5	many	TRBJ2-2	-	CASSYSAGELFF	TGTGCCAGCAGTTACTCAGCCGGGGAGCTGTTTTTT
TRBV28	many	TRBJ1-2	-	CASRPLMGAGGYTF	TGTGCCAGCAGACCCCTAATGGGGGCGGGTGGCTACACCTTC
TRBV20-1	-	TRBJ2-3	TRBD2	CSARDGLAGTDTQYF	TGCAGTGCTAGAGACGGGCTAGCGGGAACAGATACGCAGTATTTT
TRBV25-1	-	TRBJ2-1	-	CASSDDQGYNEQFF	TGTGCCAGCAGTGACGACCAGGGCTACAATGAGCAGTTCTTC
TRBV12-3/TRBV12-4	many	TRBJ2-2	TRBD2	CASSSRTSERNELFF	TGTGCCAGCAGTTCAAGGACTAGCGAACGGAATGAGCTGTTTTTT
TRBV28	few	TRBJ1-2	-	CASSPHMGVDYGYTF	TGTGCCAGCAGTCCCCACATGGGGGTAGACTATGGCTACACCTTC
TRBV7-2	-	TRBJ2-5	-	CASSWGSQETQYF	TGTGCCAGCAGTTGGGGCAGCCAAGAGACCCAGTACTTC
TRBV5-4	-	TRBJ1-1	-	CASSLDRGAAFF	TGTGCCAGCAGCTTGGATCGGGGGGCGGCTTTCTTT
TRBV28	few	TRBJ1-6	-	CASSLAEGLRSPLHF	TGTGCCAGCAGTTTAGCGGAGGGACTACGGTCACCCCTCCACTTT
TRBV11-2	-	TRBJ2-7	-	CASSSRPAPYEQYF	TGTGCCAGCAGCTCCCGGCCAGCCCCTTACGAGCAGTACTTC
TRBV12-3/TRBV12-4	-	TRBJ1-1	-	CATLEADITEAFF	TGTGCCACCCTGGAGGCGGACATCACTGAAGCTTTCTTT
TRBV5-1	many	TRBJ2-7	-	CASSRQGRTSYEQYF	TGCGCCAGCAGCCGCCAGGGACGGACATCCTACGAGCAGTACTTC
TRBV6-1	-	TRBJ2-3	-	CASSERGGARGADTQYF	TGTGCCAGCAGTGAACGTGGCGGAGCCCGAGGGGCAGATACGCAGTATTTT
TRBV6-2/TRBV6-3	many	TRBJ1-1	-	CASRQPALRVNTEAFF	TGTGCCAGCAGACAGCCCGCTTTGAGGGTGAACACTGAAGCTTTCTTT
TRBV9	-	TRBJ2-2	-	CASSVRYTGELFF	TGTGCCAGCAGCGTCCGCTACACCGGGGAGCTGTTTTTT
TRBV7-3	few	TRBJ2-5	-	CASSLSDRESKYF	TGTGCCAGCAGCTTATCTGACAGAGAGAGCAAGTACTTC
TRBV27	few	TRBJ2-3	TRBD2	CASKGLAGDTQYF	TGTGCCAGCAAGGGACTAGCGGGCGATACGCAGTATTTT
TRBV7-3	-	TRBJ1-1	-	CASSPPGGGTEAFF	TGTGCCAGCAGCCCCCCGGGGGGGGGCACTGAAGCTTTCTTT